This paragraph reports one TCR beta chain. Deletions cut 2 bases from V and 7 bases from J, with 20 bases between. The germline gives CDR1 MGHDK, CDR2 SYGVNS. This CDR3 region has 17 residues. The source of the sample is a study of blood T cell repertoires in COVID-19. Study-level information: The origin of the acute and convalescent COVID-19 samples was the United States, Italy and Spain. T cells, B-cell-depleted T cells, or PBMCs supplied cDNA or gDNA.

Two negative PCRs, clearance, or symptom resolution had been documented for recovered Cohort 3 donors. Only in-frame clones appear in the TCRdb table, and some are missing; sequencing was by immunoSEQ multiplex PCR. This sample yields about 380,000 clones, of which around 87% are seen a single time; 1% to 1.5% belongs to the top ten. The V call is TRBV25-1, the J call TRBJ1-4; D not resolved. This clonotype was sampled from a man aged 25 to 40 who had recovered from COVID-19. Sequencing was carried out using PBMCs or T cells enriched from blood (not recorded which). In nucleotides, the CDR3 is TGTGCCAGCAGTGAACCCTTGGCCGGGTGGATCGGTGAAAAACTGTTTTTT. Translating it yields CASSEPLAGWIGEKLFF.